The 4 T cell receptor beta chains presented below share a single source sample, sequenced in a study of cytomegalovirus exposure and HLA in healthy donors. Amplification used 60 Vbeta primers and 13 Jbeta primers. Sequencing was performed with immunoSEQ multiplex PCR; in TCRdb, only in-frame clones are kept and a portion is missing. The table shows 95,000 to 150,000 clones, with under 85% occurring only once. The source material was PBMCs. These receptors were taken from a woman aged 40 to 50 in good health and CMV-seropositive.

The V gene is TRBV10-1, the J gene TRBJ1-1; tentative D call: TRBD1 (6 bases). This CDR3 has 14 amino acids. Germline CDR1 WNHNN, CDR2 SYGVQD (reference sequence). Trimming shortened V by 5 bases and J by 6 bases, and 16 bases separated the two germline ends. Here the CDR3 DNA reads TGCGCCAGCAGTTATACCCAGGGGTTCTCTGAAGCTTTCTTT. This encodes CASSYTQGFSEAFF.

J is TRBJ1-1 and V is TRBV6-1, with 10 bases that match TRBD1. V shed 8 bases, J shed 5 bases, and the junction held 5 bases outside the gene matches. Germline V CDR1 and CDR2: MNHNS, SASEGT. The CDR3 contains 13 residues. This chain's CDR3 is CASGGQGRTEAFF. CDR3 DNA: TGTGCCAGCGGGGGACAGGGGAGGACTGAAGCTTTCTTT.

The V gene is TRBV18, the J gene TRBJ2-1; a weak D match, TRBD2 (6 bases). V was trimmed by 4 bases and J by 3 bases, leaving 19 bases between them. The CDR3 covers 17 residues. CDR1 is KGHSH and CDR2 is LQKENI in the germline V gene. The CDR3 sequence is CASSLSGPGVIYNEQFF. As DNA, the CDR3 is TGTGCCAGCTCACTTTCCGGACCGGGAGTTATCTACAATGAGCAGTTCTTC.

This chain joins TRBV7-8 and TRBJ2-3; D perhaps matches TRBD2 (6 bases). CDR3 length: 15 residues. Trimming shortened V by 3 bases and J by 4 bases, and 14 bases separated the two germline ends. Germline values: CDR1 SGHVS, CDR2 FQNEAQ. DNA of the CDR3: TGTGCCAGCAGCTTGGGACTTGGGAAGGCAGATACGCAGTATTTT. This translates into CASSLGLGKADTQYF.